This TCR beta chain was recovered during a study of T cell changes during pregnancy in multiple sclerosis. Germline CDR1 is SGHNT and CDR2 is YENEEA. J gave up 2 bases and V 1 base, and 6 bases lay outside the gene matches. CDR3 length: 16 amino acids. The table came from immunoSEQ multiplex PCR; TCRdb's copy has only in-frame clones and leaves some out. The sample lists 48,000 or so clones; around 92% were seen once. The rearrangement joins TRBV11-3 to TRBJ2-5, with 8 positions matching TRBD2. This clonotype was sampled from a female donor in good health, enrolled as a control in a pregnancy study. Sequencing was performed on CD4+ T cells from peripheral blood mononuclear cells, taken in the second trimester of pregnancy. The CDR3: CASSLGAGGGQETQYF. DNA of the CDR3: TGTGCCAGCAGCTTAGGCGCGGGGGGCGGACAAGAGACCCAGTACTTC.